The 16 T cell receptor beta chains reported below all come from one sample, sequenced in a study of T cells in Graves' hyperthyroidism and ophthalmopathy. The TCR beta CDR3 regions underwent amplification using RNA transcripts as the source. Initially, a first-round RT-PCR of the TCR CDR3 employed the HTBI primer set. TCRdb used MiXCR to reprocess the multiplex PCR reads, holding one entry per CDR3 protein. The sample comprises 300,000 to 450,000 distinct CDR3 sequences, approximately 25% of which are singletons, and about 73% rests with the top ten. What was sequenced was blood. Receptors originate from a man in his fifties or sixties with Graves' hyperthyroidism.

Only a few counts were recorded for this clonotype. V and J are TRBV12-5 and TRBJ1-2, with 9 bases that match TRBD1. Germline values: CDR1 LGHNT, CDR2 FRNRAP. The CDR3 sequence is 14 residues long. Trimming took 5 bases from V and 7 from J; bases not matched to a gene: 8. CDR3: CASGISQGAGGYTF. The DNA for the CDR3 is TGTGCTAGTGGTATATCACAGGGGGCTGGTGGCTACACCTTC.

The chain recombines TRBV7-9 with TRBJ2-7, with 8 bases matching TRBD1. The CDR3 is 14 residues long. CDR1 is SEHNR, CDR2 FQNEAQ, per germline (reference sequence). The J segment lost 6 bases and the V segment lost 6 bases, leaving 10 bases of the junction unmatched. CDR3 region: CASSPGQGQVEQYF. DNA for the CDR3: TGTGCCAGCAGTCCCGGACAGGGTCAGGTCGAGCAGTACTTC.

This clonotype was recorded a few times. Here the CDR3 DNA reads TGCAGCGTTGCTGGGGGAGGGGGGACGCAAGAGACCCAGTACTTC. Its protein product is CSVAGGGGTQETQYF. This sequence joins TRBV29-1 and TRBJ2-5; maybe TRBD2 (7 bases). Trimming left V 4 bases short and J 2 bases short, with 17 bases between. Per germline, CDR1 SQVTM and CDR2 ANQGSEA. This CDR3 is built from 15 residues.

The CDR3 DNA reads TGTGCCAGCAGCCCCCGGACAGGGAATTCCTACGAGCAGTACTTC. Translating it yields CASSPRTGNSYEQYF. V is TRBV7-2 and J is TRBJ2-7, with TRBD1 matching over 8 bases. The CDR3 sequence is 15 residues long. Germline V gene data show CDR1 as SGHTA and CDR2 as FQGNSA. V shed 5 bases and J 1 base; nucleotides not matched to a gene: 7.

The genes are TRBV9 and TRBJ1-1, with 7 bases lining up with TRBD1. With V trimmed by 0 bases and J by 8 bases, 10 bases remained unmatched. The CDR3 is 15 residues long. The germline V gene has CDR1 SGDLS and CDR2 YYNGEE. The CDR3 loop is CASSVGVQGGSEAFF. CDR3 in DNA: TGTGCCAGCAGCGTAGGGGTGCAGGGGGGATCCGAAGCTTTCTTT.

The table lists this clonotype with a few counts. The CDR3 bases are TGCGCCAGCAGCTTGGCCGGGTACTACGAGCAGTACTTC. Residues: CASSLAGYYEQYF. The rearrangement joins TRBV5-1 to TRBJ2-7, with unresolved D. The CDR3 has 13 amino acids. Germline CDR1 is SGHRS and CDR2 is YFSETQ. The ends were cut back, 0 bases at V and 3 bases at J, with 7 bases in the middle.

In DNA form, the CDR3 reads TGCGCCAGCAGCGGGGGACTGACAGGGGCGGCCACTGAAGCTTTCTTT. Residues: CASSGGLTGAATEAFF. This rearrangement joins TRBV5-1 to TRBJ1-1, with TRBD1 matching over 8 bases. V lost 4 bases and J lost 4; bases outside the gene matches: 12. The germline gives CDR1 SGHRS, CDR2 YFSETQ. The CDR3 has 16 residues.

The CDR3 reads CASSPGQFSGETQYF. The DNA of the CDR3 is TGTGCCAGCAGCCCAGGACAGTTCTCGGGGGAGACCCAGTACTTC. This chain links TRBV7-9 with TRBJ2-5; tentatively, D is TRBD1 (6 bases). Germline CDR1 and CDR2: SEHNR and FQNEAQ (reference sequence). The CDR3 consists of 15 residues. The V end was cut by 5 bases, the J end by 5 bases, with 18 bases between.

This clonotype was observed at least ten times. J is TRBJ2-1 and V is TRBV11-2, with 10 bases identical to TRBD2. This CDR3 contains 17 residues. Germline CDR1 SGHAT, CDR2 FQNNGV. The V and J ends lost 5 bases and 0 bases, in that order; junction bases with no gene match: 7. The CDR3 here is CASSRLAGGRSYNEQFF. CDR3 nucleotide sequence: TGTGCCAGCAGCCGACTAGCGGGTGGGCGCTCCTACAATGAGCAGTTCTTC.

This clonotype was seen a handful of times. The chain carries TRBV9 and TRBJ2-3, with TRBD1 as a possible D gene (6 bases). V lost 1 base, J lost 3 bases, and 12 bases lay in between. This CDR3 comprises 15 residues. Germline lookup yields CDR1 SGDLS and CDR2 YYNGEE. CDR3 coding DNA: TGTGCCAGCAGCGTACCTAAAACAGGGACAGATACGCAGTATTTT. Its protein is CASSVPKTGTDTQYF.

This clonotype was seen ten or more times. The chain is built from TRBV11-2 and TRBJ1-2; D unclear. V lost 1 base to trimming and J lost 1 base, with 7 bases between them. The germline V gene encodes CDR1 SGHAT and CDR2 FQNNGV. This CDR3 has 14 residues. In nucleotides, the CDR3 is TGTGCCAGCAGCTTAGGGGAGATTAACTATGGCTACACCTTC. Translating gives CASSLGEINYGYTF.

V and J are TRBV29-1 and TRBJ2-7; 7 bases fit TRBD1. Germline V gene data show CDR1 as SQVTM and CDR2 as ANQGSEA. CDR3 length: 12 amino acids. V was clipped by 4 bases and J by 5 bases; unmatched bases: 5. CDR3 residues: CSVGTGSHEQYF. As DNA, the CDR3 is TGCAGCGTTGGGACAGGATCCCACGAGCAGTACTTC.

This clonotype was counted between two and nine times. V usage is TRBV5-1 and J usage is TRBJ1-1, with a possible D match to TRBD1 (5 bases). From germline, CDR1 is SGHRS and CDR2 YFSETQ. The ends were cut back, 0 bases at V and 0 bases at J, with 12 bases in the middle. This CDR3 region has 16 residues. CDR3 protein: CASSLGTTAMNTEAFF. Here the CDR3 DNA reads TGCGCCAGCAGCTTGGGGACGACAGCGATGAACACTGAAGCTTTCTTT.

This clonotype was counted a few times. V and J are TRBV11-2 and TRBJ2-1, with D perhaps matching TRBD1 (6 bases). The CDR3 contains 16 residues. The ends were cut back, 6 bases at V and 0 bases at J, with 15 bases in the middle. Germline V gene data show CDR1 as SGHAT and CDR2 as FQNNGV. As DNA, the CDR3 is TGTGCCAGCAGTAAGGACAGTCCGAGCTCCTACAATGAGCAGTTCTTC. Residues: CASSKDSPSSYNEQFF. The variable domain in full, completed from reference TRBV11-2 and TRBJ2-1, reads EAGVAQSPRYKIIEKRQSVAFWCNPISGHATLYWYQQILGQGPKLLIQFQNNGVVDDSQLPKDRFSAERLKGVDSTLKIQPAKLEDSAVYLCASSKDSPSSYNEQFFGPGTRLTVL.

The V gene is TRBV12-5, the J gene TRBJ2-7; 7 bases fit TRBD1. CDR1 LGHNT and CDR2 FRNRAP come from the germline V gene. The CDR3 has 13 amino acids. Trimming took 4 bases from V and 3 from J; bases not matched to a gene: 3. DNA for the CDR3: TGTGCTAGTGGTTGGGGACAGAACTACGAGCAGTACTTC. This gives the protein CASGWGQNYEQYF.

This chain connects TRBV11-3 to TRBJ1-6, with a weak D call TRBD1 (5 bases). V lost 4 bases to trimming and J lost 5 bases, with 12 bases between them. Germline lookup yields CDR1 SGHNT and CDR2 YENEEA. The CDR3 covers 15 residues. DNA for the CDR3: TGTGCCAGCAGCTCCGGGACCAAGAATAATTCACCCCTCCACTTT. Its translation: CASSSGTKNNSPLHF.